Listed here are 21 T cell receptor beta chains from one sample, sequenced in a study of a mutant IDH1 vaccine in newly diagnosed glioma. Antigen specificity for these receptors is unknown. The data were produced by immunoSEQ multiplex PCR, yet TCRdb's version contains in-frame clones alone and is incomplete. Of over 35,000 clones in the sample, approximately 84% were seen once. Time point noted: week 23, last vaccination. Mutant IDH1 20-mer peptide, at 300 ug, made up each vaccine dose, with topical imiquimod. Sequencing was performed on PBMCs, taken from a glioma patient whose treatment included an IDH1 peptide vaccine. These TCRs come from a woman aged 18-29 years with glioma. Some clones in this sample may be carry-over from other donors' samples.

V usage is TRBV19 and J usage is TRBJ1-5, with D possibly TRBD1 on 5 matching bases. Germline V gene sequence: CDR1 LNHDA, CDR2 SQIVND (reference sequence). V lost 3 bases and J lost 4, with 10 bases in between. This CDR3 has 14 amino acids. The CDR3, as DNA: TGTGCCAGTAGTATCGGGACTATAAATCAGCCCCAGCATTTT. Translation: CASSIGTINQPQHF.

The chain combines TRBV5-6 with TRBJ2-5; D remains ambiguous. The CDR3 has 11 amino acids. CDR1 and CDR2 from the germline V gene are SGHDT and YYEEEE. Trimming removed 2 bases from V and 2 bases from J, with 1 base in between. The CDR3 DNA sequence: TGTGCCAGCAGCTTACAAGAGACCCAGTACTTC. Its translation is CASSLQETQYF.

In its sample, this clone was seen a few times. The rearrangement joins TRBV10-2 to TRBJ1-1; no clear D. Trimming cost V 3 bases and J 0 bases, with 8 bases left between them. The CDR3 contains 14 residues. Per germline, CDR1 WSHSY and CDR2 SAAADI. CDR3 coding DNA: TGCGCCAGCAGTGATAGGCGCCTGAACACTGAAGCTTTCTTT. This gives the protein CASSDRRLNTEAFF.

This chain uses TRBV6-6 with TRBJ1-6; D may be TRBD1 (6 bases). Trimming removed 0 bases from V and 7 bases from J, with 13 bases in between. This CDR3 contains 16 residues. The germline gives CDR1 MNHNY, CDR2 SVGAGI (reference sequence). The CDR3 DNA follows: TGTGCCAGCAGTTACTCCAGGGGCCGGGGGAATTCACCCCTCCACTTT. This sequence encodes CASSYSRGRGNSPLHF.

This chain joins TRBV15 and TRBJ1-5, with D uncertain. Germline CDR1 LNHNV, CDR2 YYDKDF (reference sequence). There are 14 residues in the CDR3. The ends were cut back, 1 base at V and 4 bases at J, with 8 bases in the middle. The CDR3 coding sequence is TGTGCCACCAGCAGAGGCAGGAATAATCAGCCCCAGCATTTT. Its protein is CATSRGRNNQPQHF. The entire variable domain, with the rest obtained from reference TRBV15 and TRBJ1-5, is as follows: DAMVIQNPRYQVTQFGKPVTLSCSQTLNHNVMYWYQQKSSQAPKLLFHYYDKDFNNEADTPDNFQSRRPNTSFCFLDIRSPGLGDTAMYLCATSRGRNNQPQHFGDGTRLSIL.

This chain joins TRBV29-1 and TRBJ2-1; 16 bases line up with TRBD2. The germline CDR1 and CDR2 sequences are SQVTM and ANQGSEA. The J segment lost 2 bases and the V segment lost 6 bases, leaving 7 bases of the junction unmatched. The CDR3 extends over 17 amino acids. This chain's CDR3 is CSVRGTSGRATYNEQFF. CDR3 coding DNA: TGCAGCGTGCGCGGGACTAGCGGGAGGGCCACCTACAATGAGCAGTTCTTC.

The chain recombines TRBV4-2 with TRBJ2-3; the D is unclear. This CDR3 has 17 amino acids. Trimming shortened V by 0 bases and J by 4 bases, and 17 bases separated the two germline ends. From germline, CDR1 is LGHNA and CDR2 YNFKEQ. The CDR3 is CASSQDLTSTVADTQYF. In DNA form, the CDR3 reads TGTGCCAGCAGCCAAGATCTGACCTCCACGGTCGCAGATACGCAGTATTTT.

V is TRBV11-3 and J is TRBJ2-7; D call uncertain. Between the trimmed V and J ends, which lost 2 bases and 4 bases, there was a span of 9 bases. The germline V gene encodes CDR1 SGHNT and CDR2 YENEEA. The CDR3 covers 13 residues. In nucleotides, the CDR3 is TGTGCCAGCAGCTTAAAGGCCGTTTACGAGCAGTACTTC. Translating it yields CASSLKAVYEQYF.

This chain connects TRBV29-1 to TRBJ2-5; D is possibly TRBD1 (5 bases). With 6 bases removed from V and 2 bases from J, the gap between germline ends came to 10 bases. This CDR3 has 12 amino acids. Germline CDR1 reads SQVTM; CDR2 reads ANQGSEA. The CDR3 region has the DNA TGCAGCGTCGGACACCTACAAGAGACCCAGTACTTC. Encoded protein: CSVGHLQETQYF.

The J gene is TRBJ1-2, the V gene TRBV5-1; no clear D gene. Germline lookup yields CDR1 SGHRS and CDR2 YFSETQ. V lost 4 bases to trimming and J lost 2 bases, with 18 bases between them. This CDR3 has 16 amino acids. In DNA, the CDR3 is TGCGCCAGCAGCCCCGCCATGAGTCCGGGAAACTATGGCTACACCTTC. This sequence encodes CASSPAMSPGNYGYTF. The variable domain in full, completed from reference TRBV5-1 and TRBJ1-2, reads KAGVTQTPRYLIKTRGQQVTLSCSPISGHRSVSWYQQTPGQGLQFLFEYFSETQRNKGNFPGRFSGRQFSNSRSEMNVSTLELGDSALYLCASSPAMSPGNYGYTFGSGTRLTVV.

CDR3 nucleotides: TGTGCCAGTAGTAGACCCTCGATGAACACTGAAGCTTTCTTT. This codes for CASSRPSMNTEAFF. The chain carries TRBV19 and TRBJ1-1; D unresolved. This CDR3 region has 14 residues. CDR1 and CDR2 (germline): LNHDA, SQIVND (reference sequence). Deletions cut 4 bases from V and 0 bases from J, with 9 bases between. The whole variable domain, filled in from reference TRBV19 and TRBJ1-1, reads DGGITQSPKYLFRKEGQNVTLSCEQNLNHDAMYWYRQDPGQGLRLIYYSQIVNDFQKGDIAEGYSVSREKKESFPLTVTSAQKNPTAFYLCASSRPSMNTEAFFGQGTRLTVV.

The V and J genes are TRBV20-1 and TRBJ2-5; no clear D. With 3 bases removed from V and 5 bases from J, the gap between germline ends came to 4 bases. The germline V gene encodes CDR1 DFQATT and CDR2 SNEGSKA (reference sequence). The CDR3 has 10 residues. The CDR3 DNA sequence: TGCAGTGCTAGGCGGGAGACCCAGTACTTC. Translated: CSARRETQYF.

The chain links TRBV12-5 to TRBJ2-3; 15 nucleotides align to TRBD2. There are 18 residues in the CDR3. CDR1 and CDR2 from the germline V gene are LGHNT and FRNRAP. J was trimmed by 2 bases and V by 7 bases; bases with no gene match: 10. CDR3 nucleotide sequence: TGTGCTAGTGCTCCCCAAGGGACTAGCGGGGGGTACACAGATACGCAGTATTTT. Amino acids: CASAPQGTSGGYTDTQYF.

The rearrangement joins TRBV18 to TRBJ1-2, with D perhaps TRBD1 (5 bases). The V end lost 0 bases, the J end lost 4 bases, and 12 bases lay between the germline ends. Germline CDR1 and CDR2: KGHSH and LQKENI. There are 15 residues in the CDR3. The CDR3 coding sequence is TGTGCCAGCTCACCACCGGGACCGAATCTCTATGGCTACACCTTC. This codes for CASSPPGPNLYGYTF. The entire variable domain, with the rest obtained from reference TRBV18 and TRBJ1-2, is as follows: NAGVMQNPRHLVRRRGQEARLRCSPMKGHSHVYWYRQLPEEGLKFMVYLQKENIIDESGMPKERFSAEFPKEGPSILRIQQVVRGDSAAYFCASSPPGPNLYGYTFGSGTRLTVV.

This sequence joins TRBV9 and TRBJ2-7; D is unresolved. The CDR3 extends over 15 amino acids. The V end lost 0 bases, the J end lost 3 bases, and 13 bases lay between the germline ends. Germline values: CDR1 SGDLS, CDR2 YYNGEE. The CDR3 sequence: CASSVGAGLVYEQYF. The CDR3 coding sequence is TGTGCCAGCAGCGTAGGGGCAGGCCTGGTCTACGAGCAGTACTTC.

This clone was seen more than once but under ten times. V gene TRBV4-1 combines with J gene TRBJ1-5; perhaps TRBD1 as D (6 bases). CDR3 size: 17 residues. The V end was cut by 1 base, the J end by 5 bases, with 18 bases between. CDR1 is MGHRA and CDR2 is YSYEKL in the germline V gene. The CDR3 DNA follows: TGCGCCAGCAGCCAAGTTTGGGGGGGCAGCCTCGATCAGCCCCAGCATTTT. Its protein product is CASSQVWGGSLDQPQHF.

This chain uses TRBV5-4 with TRBJ2-1, with 10 nucleotides matching TRBD2. Germline V CDR1 and CDR2: SGHNT, YYREEE (reference sequence). The V and J ends lost 0 bases and 4 bases, in that order; junction bases with no gene match: 13. This CDR3 comprises 19 residues. In DNA, the CDR3 is TGTGCCAGCAGCTTGGTCCCCCCAGCGGGAGGGCCAGGGTACAATGAGCAGTTCTTC. Translated, it gives CASSLVPPAGGPGYNEQFF.

The J gene is TRBJ2-2, the V gene TRBV7-9; 7 positions match TRBD1. V lost 8 bases, J lost 1 base, and 7 bases stayed unmatched. The germline gives CDR1 SEHNR, CDR2 FQNEAQ (reference sequence). This CDR3 is built from 15 residues. The CDR3 sequence is CASVRDRLNTGELFF. In nucleotides, the CDR3 is TGTGCCAGCGTCCGGGACAGACTGAACACCGGGGAGCTGTTTTTT.

The chain joins TRBV19 to TRBJ1-2, with 8 bases aligning to TRBD1. Germline V gives CDR1 LNHDA, CDR2 SQIVND (reference sequence). The CDR3 length is 16 residues. V lost 7 bases to trimming and J lost 8 bases; unmatched junction nucleotides: 18. The CDR3 loop is CASTPTGDPLINGYTF. The CDR3 DNA follows: TGTGCCAGTACCCCGACAGGGGACCCCCTCATTAACGGCTACACCTTC.

The chain is built from TRBV29-1 and TRBJ2-7; 7 bases align to TRBD1. Germline values: CDR1 SQVTM, CDR2 ANQGSEA. The length of the CDR3 is 11 residues. J lost 5 bases, V lost 4 bases, and 2 bases had no gene match. The CDR3 reads CSVGQGNEQYF. The CDR3, as DNA: TGCAGCGTTGGACAGGGAAACGAGCAGTACTTC.

The chain carries TRBV11-3 and TRBJ2-7, with TRBD1 matching over 7 bases. With 5 bases clipped from V and 6 bases from J, the junction kept 7 bases outside the gene matches. The germline V gene has CDR1 SGHNT and CDR2 YENEEA. The CDR3 contains 13 residues. This CDR3 reads CASSPKNRGEQYF. The CDR3 DNA reads as TGTGCCAGCAGCCCGAAGAACAGGGGCGAGCAGTACTTC.